Below, 4 T cell receptor beta chains from the same sample are listed, as sequenced in a study of blood T cells in healthy people across ages. Alongside a J-beta primer mix, a sample-barcoded 5' primer served in a second PCR lasting 7 to 11 cycles. TCRdb processed the 5' RACE reads anew with MiXCR; each CDR3 protein has one entry. The profile shows just under 550,000 distinct CDR3 sequences, under 30% of them singletons. The sample was also linked to a second study, of T cells of mothers and their children.

Source material: blood. These receptors all stem from a boy between 10 and 17 years old in good health.

The chain uses TRBV28 and TRBJ2-7; D is uncertain. This CDR3 has 12 residues. The V end lost 5 bases, the J end lost 1 base, and 6 bases lay between the germline ends. Per the germline V gene, CDR1 is MDHEN and CDR2 is SYDVKM. The DNA of the CDR3 is TGTGCCAGCAGTGCTTTTTCCTACGAGCAGTACTTC. This translates into CASSAFSYEQYF.

Only a few counts were recorded for this clonotype. V gene TRBV28 combines with J gene TRBJ1-2; possibly TRBD1 for D (6 bases). Trimming removed 0 bases at V and 4 bases at J, with 15 bases between. Germline CDR1 and CDR2: MDHEN and SYDVKM. The CDR3 contains 16 residues. CDR3 region: CASSLWDSRASYGYTF. CDR3 DNA sequence: TGTGCCAGCAGTTTATGGGACAGCCGAGCCTCCTATGGCTACACCTTC.

This clonotype was found a few times. The chain is built from TRBV29-1 and TRBJ2-7, with D possibly TRBD2 on 6 matching bases. V dropped 7 bases and J dropped 3 bases, with 16 bases sitting between them. This CDR3 has 13 amino acids. The germline gives CDR1 SQVTM, CDR2 ANQGSEA. CDR3 coding DNA: TGCAGCGCTCTGGAGGGGACGTTCTACGAGCAGTACTTC. Translated, it gives CSALEGTFYEQYF.

This clonotype appeared a few times. The chain is built from TRBV18 and TRBJ1-5; TRBD1 matches 9 bases. Trimming at V came to 2 bases and at J to 3 bases, leaving 5 bases not matched to a gene. The CDR3 sequence is 16 residues long. CDR1 and CDR2 (germline): KGHSH, LQKENI. CDR3 DNA sequence: TGTGCCAGCTCACCAGCCGGGACAGGGATCAATCAGCCCCAGCATTTT. Residues: CASSPAGTGINQPQHF.